These 17 T cell receptor beta chains originate from one sample sequenced in a study of T-cell memory formation after mild COVID-19. Via MiXCR, TCRdb re-called the 5' RACE reads, giving one row per CDR3 protein. The table has 400,000 to 500,000 distinct CDR3 sequences, more than 15% seen once; the top ten hold roughly a fifth. Sequencing input: PBMCs or a T cell subset sorted from them (not recorded which). The origin of the receptors is a man aged 18 to 29 who had mild COVID-19 (a few samples of this study predate the infection). Cell type and time point are not known.

This clonotype occurred a few times. V is TRBV4-1 and J is TRBJ1-1; a possible D gene is TRBD1 (5 bases). The germline gives CDR1 MGHRA, CDR2 YSYEKL. This CDR3 region has 17 residues. Trimming shortened V by 1 base and J by 4 bases, and 19 bases separated the two germline ends. The CDR3 DNA reads TGCGCCAGCAGCCAAGCCTCTGCCGGGGGGTCGTTCACTGAAGCTTTCTTT. The encoded protein is CASSQASAGGSFTEAFF.

V is TRBV7-9 and J is TRBJ1-1; the match to TRBD1 covers 10 bases. This CDR3 region has 14 residues. V lost 4 bases, J lost 5 bases, and 4 bases stayed unmatched. Per the germline V gene, CDR1 is SEHNR and CDR2 is FQNEAQ (reference sequence). The CDR3: CASSWTGGLTEAFF. As DNA, the CDR3 is TGTGCCAGCAGCTGGACAGGGGGTTTGACTGAAGCTTTCTTT.

The chain employs TRBV10-3 and TRBJ2-5; 10 bases align to TRBD2. Trimming removed 4 bases from V and 1 base from J; junction bases left unmatched: 0. The CDR3 has 14 residues. CDR1 is ENHRY and CDR2 is SYGVKD in the germline V gene. The chain's CDR3 is CAISGTSGQETQYF. CDR3 nucleotides: TGTGCCATCAGTGGGACTAGCGGCCAAGAGACCCAGTACTTC.

This clonotype came up many times. The chain recombines TRBV7-2 with TRBJ2-2; no clear D gene. Germline values: CDR1 SGHTA, CDR2 FQGNSA. The CDR3 totals 14 residues. V was shortened by 2 bases and J by 1 base, with 5 bases between the two germline ends. CDR3 bases: TGTGCCAGCAGCTTACGTCAGAACACCGGGGAGCTGTTTTTT. Its protein product is CASSLRQNTGELFF.

The genes are TRBV27 and TRBJ1-4; 8 bases line up with TRBD1. This CDR3 contains 17 residues. Germline-derived CDR1 and CDR2 are MNHEY and SMNVEV (reference sequence). Trimming at V came to 4 bases and at J to 3 bases, leaving 10 bases not matched to a gene. CDR3 amino acids: CASSYSTGAAANEKLFF. Here the CDR3 DNA reads TGTGCCAGCAGTTACTCGACAGGGGCGGCGGCTAATGAAAAACTGTTTTTT.

The V call is TRBV6-2 or TRBV6-3, the J call TRBJ2-1, with 10 bases that match TRBD2. The CDR3 loop spans 16 amino acids. The germline V gene has CDR1 MNHEY and CDR2 SVGEGT. V lost 5 bases, J lost 7 bases, and 11 bases stayed unmatched. The CDR3: CASSLLPGLALNEQFF. The CDR3 DNA follows: TGTGCCAGCAGTCTACTGCCGGGACTAGCGCTTAATGAGCAGTTCTTC.

This clonotype has only a few counts. The chain couples TRBV5-1 to TRBJ2-3; TRBD1 matches at 8 bases. Per the germline V gene, CDR1 is SGHRS and CDR2 is YFSETQ. This CDR3 has 13 amino acids. V lost 6 bases to trimming and J lost 4 bases; unmatched junction nucleotides: 4. In DNA, the CDR3 is TGCGCCAGCATGGAACAGGGGGCAGATACGCAGTATTTT. It codes for CASMEQGADTQYF.

This clonotype was observed a handful of times. The V gene is TRBV6-5, the J gene TRBJ2-1; 9 bases map to TRBD1. The junction had 9 bases not matched to a gene; V was cut back by 2 bases and J by 4 bases. CDR1 and CDR2 from the germline V gene are MNHEY and SVGAGI. The CDR3 has 17 amino acids. The CDR3 is CASSYLGDRAAYNEQFF. The CDR3 nucleotides are TGTGCCAGCAGTTACCTAGGGGACAGGGCGGCGTACAATGAGCAGTTCTTC.

Only a few counts were recorded for this clonotype. The chain combines TRBV5-1 with TRBJ2-1; D is ambiguous. Looked up from germline, CDR1 is SGHRS and CDR2 is YFSETQ. The CDR3 is 17 amino acids. The ends were cut back, 0 bases at V and 0 bases at J, with 13 bases in the middle. CDR3 in DNA: TGCGCCAGCAGCTTGGGACGACCCCGGAGCTCCTACAATGAGCAGTTCTTC. Translated: CASSLGRPRSSYNEQFF.

This clonotype was seen ten or more times. The genes are TRBV4-3 and TRBJ2-5; D call uncertain. CDR3 length equals 15 residues. V shed 0 bases and J shed 5 bases, with 13 bases lying between them. The germline V gene encodes CDR1 LGHNA and CDR2 YSLEER. CDR3 loop: CASSQEANRPETQYF. The CDR3 DNA is TGCGCCAGCAGCCAAGAGGCCAACCGCCCGGAGACCCAGTACTTC.

This clonotype was detected a few times. This chain joins TRBV19 and TRBJ1-5, with D hard to call. The CDR3 is 12 amino acids. The V and J ends lost 3 bases and 4 bases respectively, with 4 bases between them. The germline V gene encodes CDR1 LNHDA and CDR2 SQIVND (reference sequence). The CDR3, as DNA: TGTGCCAGTAGTATTATAAATCAGCCCCAGCATTTT. Its protein product is CASSIINQPQHF.

This clonotype was counted a few times. V usage is TRBV9 and J usage is TRBJ2-5; 14 bases are a match to TRBD2. Germline V gene data show CDR1 as SGDLS and CDR2 as YYNGEE. V trimming: 0 bases; J trimming: 5 bases; junction bases outside the gene matches: 3. This CDR3 has 16 amino acids. CDR3 residues: CASSVGTSGGMETQYF. As DNA, the CDR3 is TGTGCCAGCAGCGTAGGGACTAGCGGGGGGATGGAGACCCAGTACTTC.

This sequence joins TRBV20-1 and TRBJ2-4; 9 bases match TRBD1. CDR1 is DFQATT and CDR2 is SNEGSKA in the germline V gene (reference sequence). With 2 bases clipped from V and 6 bases from J, the junction kept 5 bases outside the gene matches. This CDR3 contains 14 residues. For the CDR3, the DNA is TGCAGTGCTAGACCGGGACAGGGTCGAAACATTCAGTACTTC. It codes for CSARPGQGRNIQYF.

CDR3 loop: CASSPTKSWDENEQFF. The CDR3 DNA reads as TGTGCCAGCAGCCCGACTAAATCGTGGGACGAAAATGAGCAGTTCTTC. The chain employs TRBV7-9 and TRBJ2-1; D tentatively fits TRBD1 or TRBD2 (5 bases each). Trimming pared 5 bases from V and 7 bases from J, leaving 21 bases between. Per germline, CDR1 SEHNR and CDR2 FQNEAQ (reference sequence). This CDR3 is built from 16 residues.

This clonotype showed up many times. V usage is TRBV12-3 or TRBV12-4 and J usage is TRBJ1-5; 11 bases fit TRBD1. V shed 8 bases, J shed 5 bases, and the junction held 5 bases outside the gene matches. This CDR3 has 14 residues. The CDR3, as DNA: TGTGCCAGCGGTCGGGACAGGGGGGATCAGCCCCAGCATTTT. Amino acid sequence: CASGRDRGDQPQHF.

The CDR3 bases are TGCGCCAGCAGTGAGTCGAGGTCCGGGACCTACGAGCAGTACTTC. Protein sequence: CASSESRSGTYEQYF. This chain links TRBV10-1 with TRBJ2-7; D might be TRBD2 (5 bases). The CDR3 extends over 15 amino acids. CDR1 and CDR2 from the germline V gene are WNHNN and SYGVQD (reference sequence). Trimming shortened V by 0 bases and J by 2 bases, and 11 bases separated the two germline ends.

The gene calls are TRBV25-1 and TRBJ2-7; D perhaps matches TRBD2 (6 bases). The germline CDR1 and CDR2 sequences are MGHDK and SYGVNS. The CDR3 consists of 13 residues. V lost 2 bases to trimming and J lost 4 bases, with 9 bases between them. CDR3 sequence: CASSEQEGYEQYF. The CDR3 bases are TGTGCCAGCAGTGAACAGGAGGGGTACGAGCAGTACTTC.